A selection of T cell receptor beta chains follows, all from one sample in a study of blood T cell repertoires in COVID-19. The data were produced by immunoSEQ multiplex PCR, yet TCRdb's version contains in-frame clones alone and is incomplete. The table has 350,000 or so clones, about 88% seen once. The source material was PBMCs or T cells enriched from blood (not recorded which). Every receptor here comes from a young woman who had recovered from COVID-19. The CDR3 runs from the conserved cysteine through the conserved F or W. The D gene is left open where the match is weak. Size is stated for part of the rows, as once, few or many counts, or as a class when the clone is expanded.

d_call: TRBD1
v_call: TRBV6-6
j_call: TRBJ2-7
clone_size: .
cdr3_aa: CASSNRGPYEQYF
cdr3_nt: TGTGCCAGCTCAAACAGGGGCCCCTACGAGCAGTACTTC

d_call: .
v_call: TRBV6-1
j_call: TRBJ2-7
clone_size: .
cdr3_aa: CASSEIEPGAQYF
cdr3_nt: TGTGCCAGCAGTGAAATAGAGCCAGGGGCGCAGTACTTC

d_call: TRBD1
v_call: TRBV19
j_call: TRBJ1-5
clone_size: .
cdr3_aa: CASSPPGGGALQPQHF
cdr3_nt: TGTGCCAGTAGTCCTCCGGGAGGGGGCGCTTTGCAGCCCCAGCATTTT

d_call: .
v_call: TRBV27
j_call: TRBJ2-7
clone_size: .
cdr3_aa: CASSRLGGRPLSEQYF
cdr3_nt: TGTGCCAGCAGTCGTCTCGGGGGGCGTCCCCTCTCCGAGCAGTACTTC

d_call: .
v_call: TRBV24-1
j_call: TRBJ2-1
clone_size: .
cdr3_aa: CATSRAYNEQFF
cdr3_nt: TGTGCCACCAGCAGGGCCTACAATGAGCAGTTCTTC

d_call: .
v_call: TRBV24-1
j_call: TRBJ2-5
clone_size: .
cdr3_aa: CATSDLSDLGETQYF
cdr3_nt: TGTGCCACCAGTGATTTGTCAGATTTGGGCGAGACCCAGTACTTC

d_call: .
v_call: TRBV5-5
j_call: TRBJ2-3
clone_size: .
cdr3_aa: CASSFLGEGTDTQYF
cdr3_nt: TGTGCCAGCAGCTTTCTCGGGGAAGGGACAGATACGCAGTATTTT

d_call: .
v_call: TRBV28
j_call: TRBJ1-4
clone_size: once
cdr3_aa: CASSQRQEKLFF
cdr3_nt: TGTGCCAGCAGTCAGAGACAAGAAAAACTGTTTTTT

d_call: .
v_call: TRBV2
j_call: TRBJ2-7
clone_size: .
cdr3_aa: CASSEPSGWQYF
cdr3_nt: TGTGCCAGCAGTGAACCTTCGGGGTGGCAGTACTTC

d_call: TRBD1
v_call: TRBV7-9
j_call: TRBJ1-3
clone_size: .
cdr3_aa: CASSSGGGNTIYF
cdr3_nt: TGTGCCAGCAGCTCAGGGGGCGGAAACACCATATATTTT

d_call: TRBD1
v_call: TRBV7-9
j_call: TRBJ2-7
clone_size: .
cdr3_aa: CASSLWTRTGSSYEQYF
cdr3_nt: TGTGCCAGCAGCTTATGGACCCGGACAGGGAGCTCCTACGAGCAGTACTTC

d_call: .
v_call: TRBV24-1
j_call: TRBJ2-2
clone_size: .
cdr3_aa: CATSDRDKNTGELFF
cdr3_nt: TGTGCCACCAGTGATCGCGACAAGAACACCGGGGAGCTGTTTTTT

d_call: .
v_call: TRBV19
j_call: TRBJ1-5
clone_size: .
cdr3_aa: CASSIPRGGKDNQPQHF
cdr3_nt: TGTGCCAGTAGTATCCCCCGGGGAGGAAAGGACAATCAGCCCCAGCATTTT

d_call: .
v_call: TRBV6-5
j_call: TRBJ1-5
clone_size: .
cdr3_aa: CASSPPGGNQPQHF
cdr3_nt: TGTGCCAGCAGTCCCCCGGGGGGCAATCAGCCCCAGCATTTT

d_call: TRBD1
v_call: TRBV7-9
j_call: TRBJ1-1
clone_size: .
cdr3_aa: CASSLVQTGATEAFF
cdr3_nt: TGTGCCAGCAGCTTAGTCCAGACAGGGGCCACTGAAGCTTTCTTT

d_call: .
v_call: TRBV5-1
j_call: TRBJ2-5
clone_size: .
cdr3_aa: CASSPGQGHQETQYF
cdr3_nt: TGCGCCAGCAGCCCCGGCCAGGGCCACCAAGAGACCCAGTACTTC

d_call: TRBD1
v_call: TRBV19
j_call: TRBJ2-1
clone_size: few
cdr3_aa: CASSSRDRGFF
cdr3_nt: TGTGCCAGTAGTTCCCGGGACAGGGGGTTCTTC

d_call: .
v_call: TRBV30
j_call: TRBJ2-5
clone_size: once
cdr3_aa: CAWNKQGWETQYF
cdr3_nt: TGTGCCTGGAACAAACAGGGATGGGAGACCCAGTACTTC

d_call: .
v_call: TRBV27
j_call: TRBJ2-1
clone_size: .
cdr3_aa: CASSLNSGDLYNEQFF
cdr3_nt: TGTGCCAGCAGTTTGAATAGCGGCGACCTCTACAATGAGCAGTTCTTC

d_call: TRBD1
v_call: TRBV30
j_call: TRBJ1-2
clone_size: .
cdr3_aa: CAWSDNRGHGYTF
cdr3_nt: TGTGCCTGGAGTGATAACAGGGGGCACGGCTACACCTTC

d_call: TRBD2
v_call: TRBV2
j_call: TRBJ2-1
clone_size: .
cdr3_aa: CASSGVLRGMGEQFF
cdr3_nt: TGTGCCAGCAGTGGTGTTCTGCGGGGGATGGGTGAGCAGTTCTTC

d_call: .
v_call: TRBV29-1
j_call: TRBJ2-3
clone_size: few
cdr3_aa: CSVEIGTGLGDTQYF
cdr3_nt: TGCAGCGTGGAGATCGGGACAGGACTAGGGGATACGCAGTATTTT

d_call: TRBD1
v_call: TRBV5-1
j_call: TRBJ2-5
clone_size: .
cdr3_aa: CASSLAPTGGEETQYF
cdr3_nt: TGCGCCAGCAGCTTGGCCCCCACAGGGGGTGAGGAGACCCAGTACTTC

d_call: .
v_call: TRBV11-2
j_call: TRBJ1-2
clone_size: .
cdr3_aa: CASSSLRTQGSYGYTF
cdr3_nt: TGTGCCAGCAGCTCGCTGAGAACACAGGGTTCCTATGGCTACACCTTC